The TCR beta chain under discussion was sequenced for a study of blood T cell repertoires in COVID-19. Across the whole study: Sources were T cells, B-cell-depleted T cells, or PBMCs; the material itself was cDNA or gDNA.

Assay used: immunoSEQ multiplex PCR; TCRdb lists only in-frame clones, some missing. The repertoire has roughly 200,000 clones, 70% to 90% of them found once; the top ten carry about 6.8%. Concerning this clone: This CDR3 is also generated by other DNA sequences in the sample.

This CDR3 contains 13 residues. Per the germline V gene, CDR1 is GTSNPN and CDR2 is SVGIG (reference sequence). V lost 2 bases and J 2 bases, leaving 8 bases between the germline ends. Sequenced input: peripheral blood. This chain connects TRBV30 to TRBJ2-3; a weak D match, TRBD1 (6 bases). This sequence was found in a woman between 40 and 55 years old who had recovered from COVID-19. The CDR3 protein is CAWSRDTTDTQYF. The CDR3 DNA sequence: TGTGCCTGGAGTAGGGACACCACAGATACGCAGTATTTT.